This T cell receptor (beta chain) originates from a study of blood T cell repertoires in COVID-19. The method was immunoSEQ multiplex PCR; TCRdb's version includes in-frame clones alone and lacks a portion of them. The sample has tens of thousands of clones; roughly 86% are singletons. The ends were cut back, 0 bases at V and 0 bases at J, with 15 bases in the middle. Germline CDR1 reads MGHRA; CDR2 reads YSYEKL. This CDR3 region has 17 residues. The sample consisted of peripheral blood. The chain links TRBV4-1 to TRBJ2-7, with a possible D match to TRBD1 (5 bases). The origin of this receptor is a middle-aged man with COVID-19, enrolled during active disease. The DNA for the CDR3 is TGCGCCAGCAGCCAAGACGCCAGGGCCCCTTTCTCCTACGAGCAGTACTTC. The encoded protein is CASSQDARAPFSYEQYF.